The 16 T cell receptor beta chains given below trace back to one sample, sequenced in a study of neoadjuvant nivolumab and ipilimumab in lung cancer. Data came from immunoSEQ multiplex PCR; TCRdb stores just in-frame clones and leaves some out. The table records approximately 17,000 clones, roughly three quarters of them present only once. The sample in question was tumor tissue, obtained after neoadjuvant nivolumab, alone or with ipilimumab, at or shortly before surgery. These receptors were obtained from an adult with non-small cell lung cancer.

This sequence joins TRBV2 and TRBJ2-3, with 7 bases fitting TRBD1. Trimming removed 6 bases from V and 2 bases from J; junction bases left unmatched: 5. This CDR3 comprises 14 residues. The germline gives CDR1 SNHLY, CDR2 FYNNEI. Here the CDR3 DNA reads TGTGCCAGCAGCGGAGACAGGGTCACAGATACGCAGTATTTT. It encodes CASSGDRVTDTQYF.

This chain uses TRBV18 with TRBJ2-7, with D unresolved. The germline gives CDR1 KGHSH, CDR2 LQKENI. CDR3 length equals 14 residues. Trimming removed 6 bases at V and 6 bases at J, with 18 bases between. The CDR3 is CASSPSGVAVEQYF. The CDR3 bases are TGTGCCAGCTCCCCCAGTGGGGTGGCGGTCGAGCAGTACTTC.

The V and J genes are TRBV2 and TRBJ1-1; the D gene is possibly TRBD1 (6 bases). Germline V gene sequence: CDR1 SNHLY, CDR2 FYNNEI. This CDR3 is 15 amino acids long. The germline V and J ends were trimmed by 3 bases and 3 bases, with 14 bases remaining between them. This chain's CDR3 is CASSEVWGPDTEAFF. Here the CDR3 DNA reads TGTGCCAGCAGTGAGGTTTGGGGGCCCGACACTGAAGCTTTCTTT.

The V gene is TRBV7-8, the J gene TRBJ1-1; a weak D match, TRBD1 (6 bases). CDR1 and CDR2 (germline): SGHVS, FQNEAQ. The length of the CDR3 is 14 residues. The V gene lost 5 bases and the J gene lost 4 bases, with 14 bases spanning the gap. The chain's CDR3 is CASSLRLRGTEAFF. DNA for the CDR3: TGTGCCAGCAGCCTAAGACTCAGGGGCACTGAAGCTTTCTTT.

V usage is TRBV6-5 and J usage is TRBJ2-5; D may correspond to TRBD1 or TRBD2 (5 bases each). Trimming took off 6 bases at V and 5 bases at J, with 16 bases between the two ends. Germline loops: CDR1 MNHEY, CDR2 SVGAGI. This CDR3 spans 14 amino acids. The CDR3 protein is CASRDPGGAETQYF. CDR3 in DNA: TGTGCCAGCAGAGACCCTGGGGGAGCGGAGACCCAGTACTTC.

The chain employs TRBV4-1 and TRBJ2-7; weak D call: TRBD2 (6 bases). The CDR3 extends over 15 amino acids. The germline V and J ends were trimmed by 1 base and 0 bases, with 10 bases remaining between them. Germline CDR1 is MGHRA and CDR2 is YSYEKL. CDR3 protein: CASSQAGVSSYEQYF. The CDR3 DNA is TGCGCCAGCAGCCAAGCGGGGGTGAGCTCCTACGAGCAGTACTTC.

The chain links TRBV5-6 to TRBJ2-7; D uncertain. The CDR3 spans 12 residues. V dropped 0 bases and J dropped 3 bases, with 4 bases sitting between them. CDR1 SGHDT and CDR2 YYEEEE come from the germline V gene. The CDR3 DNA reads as TGTGCCAGCAGCTTGGGCAACTACGAGCAGTACTTC. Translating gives CASSLGNYEQYF.

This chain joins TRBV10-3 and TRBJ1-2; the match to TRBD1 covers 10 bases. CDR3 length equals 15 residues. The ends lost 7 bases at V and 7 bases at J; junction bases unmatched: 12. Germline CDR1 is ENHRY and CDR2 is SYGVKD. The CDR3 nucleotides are TGTGCCATCAAATTTGAAGGGGACAGGGGAGGTGGCTACACCTTC. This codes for CAIKFEGDRGGGYTF.

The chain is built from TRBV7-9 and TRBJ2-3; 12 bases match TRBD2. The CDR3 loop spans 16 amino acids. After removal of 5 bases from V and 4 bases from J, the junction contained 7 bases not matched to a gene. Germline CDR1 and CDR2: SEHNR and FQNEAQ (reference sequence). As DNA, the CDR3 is TGTGCCAGCAGCCCCCCTAGCGGGGGGGCACCAGATACGCAGTATTTT. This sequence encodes CASSPPSGGAPDTQYF.

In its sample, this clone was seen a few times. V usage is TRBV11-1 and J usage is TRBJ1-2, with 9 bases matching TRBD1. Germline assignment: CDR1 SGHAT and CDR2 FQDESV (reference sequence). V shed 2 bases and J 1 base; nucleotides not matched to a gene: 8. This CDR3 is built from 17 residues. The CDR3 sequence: CASSLSPGQGLNYGYTF. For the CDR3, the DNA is TGTGCCAGCAGCTTATCTCCGGGACAGGGACTTAACTATGGCTACACCTTC.

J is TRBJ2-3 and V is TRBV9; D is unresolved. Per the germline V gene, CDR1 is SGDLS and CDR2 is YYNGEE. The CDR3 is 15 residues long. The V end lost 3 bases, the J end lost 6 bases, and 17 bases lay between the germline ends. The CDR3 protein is CASSALGLQSDTQYF. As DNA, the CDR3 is TGTGCCAGCAGCGCCCTAGGTCTGCAGTCTGATACGCAGTATTTT.

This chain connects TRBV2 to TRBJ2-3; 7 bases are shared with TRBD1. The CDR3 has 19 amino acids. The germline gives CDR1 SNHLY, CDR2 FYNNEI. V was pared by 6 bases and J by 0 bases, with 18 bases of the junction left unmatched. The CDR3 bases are TGTGCCAGCAGGGGCCCGGTTGGGACAGCGAGACTTAGCACAGATACGCAGTATTTT. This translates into CASRGPVGTARLSTDTQYF.

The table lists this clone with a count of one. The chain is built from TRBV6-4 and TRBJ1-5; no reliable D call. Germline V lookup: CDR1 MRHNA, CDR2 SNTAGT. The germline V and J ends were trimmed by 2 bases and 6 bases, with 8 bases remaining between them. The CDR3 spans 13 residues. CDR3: CASSDTLGQPQHF. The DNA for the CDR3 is TGTGCCAGCAGTGACACGTTGGGTCAGCCCCAGCATTTT.

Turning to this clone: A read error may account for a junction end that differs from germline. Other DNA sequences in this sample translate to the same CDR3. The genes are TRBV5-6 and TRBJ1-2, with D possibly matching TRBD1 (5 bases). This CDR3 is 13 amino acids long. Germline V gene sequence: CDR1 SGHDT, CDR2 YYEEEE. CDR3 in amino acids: CASSLFQGEGYTF. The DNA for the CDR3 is TGCGCCAGCAGCTTGTTCCAGGGAGAGGGCTACACCTTC.

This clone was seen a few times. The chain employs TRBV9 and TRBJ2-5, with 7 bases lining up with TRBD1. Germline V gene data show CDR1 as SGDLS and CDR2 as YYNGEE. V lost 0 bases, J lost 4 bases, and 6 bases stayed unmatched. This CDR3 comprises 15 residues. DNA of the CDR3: TGTGCCAGCAGCGTAGAGGAAGGGGGCGCAGAGACCCAGTACTTC. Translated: CASSVEEGGAETQYF.

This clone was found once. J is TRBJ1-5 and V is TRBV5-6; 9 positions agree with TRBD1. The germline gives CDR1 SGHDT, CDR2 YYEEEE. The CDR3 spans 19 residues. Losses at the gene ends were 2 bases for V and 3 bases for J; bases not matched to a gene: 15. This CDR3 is CASSLSGQGSTDFNQPQHF. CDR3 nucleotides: TGTGCCAGCAGCTTAAGCGGACAGGGGTCAACCGATTTCAATCAGCCCCAGCATTTT.